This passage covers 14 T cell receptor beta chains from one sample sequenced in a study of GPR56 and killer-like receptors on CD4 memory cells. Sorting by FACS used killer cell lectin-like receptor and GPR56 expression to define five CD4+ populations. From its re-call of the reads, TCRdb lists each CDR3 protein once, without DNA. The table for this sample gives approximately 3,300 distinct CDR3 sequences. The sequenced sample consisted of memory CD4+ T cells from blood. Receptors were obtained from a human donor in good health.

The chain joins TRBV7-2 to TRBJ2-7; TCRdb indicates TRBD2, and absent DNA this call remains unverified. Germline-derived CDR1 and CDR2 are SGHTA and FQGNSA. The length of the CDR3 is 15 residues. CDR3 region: CASSSDSGLSYEQYF. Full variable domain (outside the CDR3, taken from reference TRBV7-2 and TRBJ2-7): GAGVSQSPSNKVTEKGKDVELRCDPISGHTALYWYRQSLGQGLEFLIYFQGNSAPDKSGLPSDRFSAERTGGSVSTLTIQRTQQEDSAVYLCASSSDSGLSYEQYFGPGTRLTVT.

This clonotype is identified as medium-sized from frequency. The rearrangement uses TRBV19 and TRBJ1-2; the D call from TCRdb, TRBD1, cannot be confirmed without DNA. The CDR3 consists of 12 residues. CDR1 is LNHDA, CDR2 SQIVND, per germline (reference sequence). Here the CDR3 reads CASSDQGVPYTF.

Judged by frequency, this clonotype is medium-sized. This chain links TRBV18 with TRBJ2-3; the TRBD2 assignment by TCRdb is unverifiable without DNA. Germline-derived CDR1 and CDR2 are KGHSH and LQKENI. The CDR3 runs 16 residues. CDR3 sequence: CASSPKTSGGTDTQYF.

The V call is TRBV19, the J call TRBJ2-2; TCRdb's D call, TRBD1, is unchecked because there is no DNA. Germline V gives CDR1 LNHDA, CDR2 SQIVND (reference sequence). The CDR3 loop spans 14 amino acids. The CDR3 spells CASSTGVNTGELFF.

The chain's CDR3 is CASNRAGGSTDTQYF. The J gene is TRBJ2-3, the V gene TRBV6-1; checking the TCRdb D call of TRBD1 is not possible without DNA. Germline loops: CDR1 MNHNS, CDR2 SASEGT. The CDR3 has 15 residues.

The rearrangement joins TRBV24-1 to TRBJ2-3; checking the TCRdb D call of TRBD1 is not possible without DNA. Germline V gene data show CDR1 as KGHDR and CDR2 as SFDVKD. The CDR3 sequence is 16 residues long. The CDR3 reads CATATSGGPSTDTQYF.

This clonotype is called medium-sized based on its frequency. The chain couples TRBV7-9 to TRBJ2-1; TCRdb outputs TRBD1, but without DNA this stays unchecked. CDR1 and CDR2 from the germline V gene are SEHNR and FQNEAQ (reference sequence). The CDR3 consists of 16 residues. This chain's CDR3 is CASSYPVGPGFVEQFF.

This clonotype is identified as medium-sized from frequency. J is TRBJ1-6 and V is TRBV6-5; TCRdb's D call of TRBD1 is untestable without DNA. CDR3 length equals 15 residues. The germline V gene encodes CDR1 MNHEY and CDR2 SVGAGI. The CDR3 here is CASSSGQGGGSPLHF.

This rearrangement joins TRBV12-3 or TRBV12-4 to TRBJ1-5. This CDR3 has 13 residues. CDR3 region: CASSLGEGQPQHF.

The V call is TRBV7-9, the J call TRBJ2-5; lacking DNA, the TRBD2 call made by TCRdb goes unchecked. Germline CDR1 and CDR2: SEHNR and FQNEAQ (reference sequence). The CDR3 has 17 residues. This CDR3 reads CATLQEMGLAGEETQYF.

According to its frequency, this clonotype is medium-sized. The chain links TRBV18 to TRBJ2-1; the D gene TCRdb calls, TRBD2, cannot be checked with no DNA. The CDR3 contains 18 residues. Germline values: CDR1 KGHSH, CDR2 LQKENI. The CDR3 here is CASSPRIRTAGGPDEQFF.

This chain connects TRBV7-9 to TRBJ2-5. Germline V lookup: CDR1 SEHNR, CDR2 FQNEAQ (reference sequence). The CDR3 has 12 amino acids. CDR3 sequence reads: CASAEARETQYF.

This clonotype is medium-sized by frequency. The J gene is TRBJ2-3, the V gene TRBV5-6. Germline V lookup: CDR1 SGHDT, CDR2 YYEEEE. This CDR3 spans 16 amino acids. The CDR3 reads CASSSTEKGRVDTQYF.

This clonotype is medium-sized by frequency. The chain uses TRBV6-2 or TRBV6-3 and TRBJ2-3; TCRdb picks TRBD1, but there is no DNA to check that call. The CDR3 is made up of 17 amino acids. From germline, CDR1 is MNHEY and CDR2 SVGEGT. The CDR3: CASSQSGGSPFTDTQYF.